What follows are 32 T cell receptor beta chains derived from one specimen sequenced in a study of cytomegalovirus exposure and HLA in healthy donors (dated by TCRdb to about 2017). Libraries came from the immunoSEQ multiplex PCR assay. The multiplex PCR relied on a mix of 60 forward primers for TCR Vbeta segments and 13 reverse primers for TCR Jbeta segments. The table comes from immuneACCESS by way of TCRdb, which keeps in-frame sequences with V and J called. Part of the clones is missing from these tables; in studies checked, under half for an unresolved V gene and the rest for unknown reasons. The sample records about 180,000 clones, about 80% of which are singletons. The ten top clones hold about 0.5% of the sample. Material for sequencing was PBMCs. These receptors were collected from a woman aged 50 to 65 in good health and CMV-seronegative.

The chain joins TRBV21-1 to TRBJ2-7; the DNA was not compared with TRBD1, the D call given in the table. TRBV21-1 is a pseudogene locus. CDR3 size: 17 residues. The CDR3 nucleotides are TGTGCCAGCAGCAAGGAGGGGGCCTCTCCGGTCCCCTACGAGCAGTACTTC. Its protein is CASSKEGASPVPYEQYF.

This sequence joins TRBV29-1 and TRBJ1-1, with D perhaps matching TRBD1 (6 bases). The V end was cut by 7 bases, the J end by 5 bases, with 29 bases between. The CDR3 loop spans 17 amino acids. Germline CDR1 is SQVTM and CDR2 is ANQGSEA. CDR3 DNA: TGCAGCGCCGAAGCCATGACACAGGGTCGGGAAAGGACTGAAGCTTTCTTT. Protein sequence: CSAEAMTQGRERTEAFF.

The CDR3, as DNA: TGTGCCAGCAGCTTGGACACGATCTCCTACGAGCAGTACTTC. Protein product: CASSLDTISYEQYF. This rearrangement joins TRBV5-6 to TRBJ2-7; no clear D. This CDR3 has 14 residues. Germline-derived CDR1 and CDR2 are SGHDT and YYEEEE. Trimming cost V 0 bases and J 0 bases, with 7 bases left between them. The complete variable domain, with remaining parts taken from reference TRBV5-6 and TRBJ2-7, reads DAGVTQSPTHLIKTRGQQVTLRCSPKSGHDTVSWYQQALGQGPQFIFQYYEEEERQRGNFPDRFSGHQFPNYSSELNVNALLLGDSALYLCASSLDTISYEQYFGPGTRLTVT.

V and J are TRBV28 and TRBJ2-5; D not resolved. TRBJ2-7 matches the DNA end more closely, so the J call is doubtful. The CDR3 runs 14 residues. Germline V gives CDR1 MDHEN, CDR2 SYDVKM. Here the CDR3 reads CASSYPAGRYEQYF. Here the CDR3 DNA reads TGTGCCAGCAGCTACCCGGCAGGTCGCTACGAGCAGTACTTC.

The rearrangement joins TRBV30 to TRBJ2-1; the D gene is possibly TRBD1 (5 bases). Per the germline V gene, CDR1 is GTSNPN and CDR2 is SVGIG (reference sequence). Trimming removed 1 base at V and 3 bases at J, with 10 bases between. The CDR3 spans 14 residues. The CDR3 nucleotides are TGTGCCTGGAGTGAAGGGGCGCTCTACAATGAGCAGTTCTTC. Translating gives CAWSEGALYNEQFF.

The chain joins TRBV19 to TRBJ2-2; 11 bases align to TRBD1. With 9 bases clipped from V and 5 bases from J, the junction kept 5 bases outside the gene matches. The CDR3 extends over 14 amino acids. Germline V gives CDR1 LNHDA, CDR2 SQIVND (reference sequence). In DNA form, the CDR3 reads TGTGCCAGCCGGGGGACAGGGGGGACCGGGGAGCTGTTTTTT. Amino acid sequence: CASRGTGGTGELFF. Complete variable domain (other parts from reference TRBV19 and TRBJ2-2): DGGITQSPKYLFRKEGQNVTLSCEQNLNHDAMYWYRQDPGQGLRLIYYSQIVNDFQKGDIAEGYSVSREKKESFPLTVTSAQKNPTAFYLCASRGTGGTGELFFGEGSRLTVL.

This sequence joins TRBV19 and TRBJ1-2, with 8 positions matching TRBD1. The V gene's germline CDR1 is LNHDA and CDR2 SQIVND (reference sequence). This CDR3 comprises 14 residues. V lost 6 bases to trimming and J lost 5 bases; unmatched junction nucleotides: 8. The CDR3 nucleotides are TGTGCCAGTAGCCCCTCCGGGACAGGATATGGCTACACCTTC. Translation: CASSPSGTGYGYTF.

The rearrangement joins TRBV18 to TRBJ2-1; no reliable D call. The ends were cut back, 3 bases at V and 1 base at J, with 16 bases in the middle. CDR3 length: 17 amino acids. Germline V CDR1 and CDR2: KGHSH, LQKENI. CDR3 nucleotide sequence: TGTGCCAGCTCACCTTCAATCGGCTCAGGATCCTACAATGAGCAGTTCTTC. It is translated as CASSPSIGSGSYNEQFF. The entire variable domain, with the rest obtained from reference TRBV18 and TRBJ2-1, is as follows: NAGVMQNPRHLVRRRGQEARLRCSPMKGHSHVYWYRQLPEEGLKFMVYLQKENIIDESGMPKERFSAEFPKEGPSILRIQQVVRGDSAAYFCASSPSIGSGSYNEQFFGPGTRLTVL.

V is TRBV6-1 and J is TRBJ2-5, with 9 bases identical to TRBD2. Gene TRBJ2-7 matches the end of the DNA better, so the J call may be wrong. Looked up from germline, CDR1 is MNHNS and CDR2 is SASEGT. The CDR3 consists of 14 residues. The CDR3 DNA reads TGTGCCAGCATCTGGGGGGCGGGAGGGTACGAGCAGTACTTC. Its translation is CASIWGAGGYEQYF.

The rearrangement joins TRBV7-2 to TRBJ1-1, with a possible D match to TRBD1 (5 bases). The germline gives CDR1 SGHTA, CDR2 FQGNSA. The CDR3 has 14 residues. V was cut by 2 bases and J by 4 bases, with 11 bases left in between. This chain's CDR3 is CASSLTRGGTEAFF. CDR3 DNA: TGTGCCAGCAGCTTAACTCGGGGGGGCACTGAAGCTTTCTTT.

The V call is TRBV9, the J call TRBJ2-7; 7 bases match TRBD1. V was pared by 7 bases and J by 0 bases, with 7 bases of the junction left unmatched. From germline, CDR1 is SGDLS and CDR2 YYNGEE. The CDR3 has 14 amino acids. The DNA for the CDR3 is TGTGCCAGCGCGGCCGGGGACAGCTCCTACGAGCAGTACTTC. Protein product: CASAAGDSSYEQYF.

This rearrangement joins TRBV5-6 to TRBJ1-5; D remains ambiguous. The length of the CDR3 is 14 residues. Trimming took off 1 base at V and 5 bases at J, with 10 bases between the two ends. The germline V gene encodes CDR1 SGHDT and CDR2 YYEEEE. The CDR3: CASSLSGGDQPQHF. The CDR3 DNA reads TGTGCCAGCAGCTTGTCGGGTGGCGATCAGCCCCAGCATTTT.

J is TRBJ2-1 and V is TRBV28, with 10 bases that match TRBD1. The V gene's germline CDR1 is MDHEN and CDR2 SYDVKM. The J segment lost 7 bases and the V segment lost 6 bases, leaving 9 bases of the junction unmatched. There are 15 residues in the CDR3. The CDR3 protein is CASSRRQGARNEQFF. DNA for the CDR3: TGTGCCAGCAGCCGCAGACAGGGGGCGCGGAATGAGCAGTTCTTC.

This clone was observed a few times. The chain carries TRBV6-5 and TRBJ2-7, with D unresolved. The V end was cut by 5 bases, the J end by 3 bases, with 8 bases between. Germline CDR1 reads MNHEY; CDR2 reads SVGAGI. The CDR3 loop spans 12 amino acids. Here the CDR3 DNA reads TGTGCCAGCAGTGAAGGCGGCTACGAGCAGTACTTC. Protein sequence: CASSEGGYEQYF.

V gene TRBV2 combines with J gene TRBJ2-3; 9 bases fit TRBD2. CDR3 length: 15 residues. V dropped 4 bases and J dropped 5; count of bases not matched to a gene: 7. From germline, CDR1 is SNHLY and CDR2 FYNNEI. The CDR3 bases are TGTGCCAGCAGTGGTAGCGGGAGCCGTAGAGATACGCAGTATTTT. As protein: CASSGSGSRRDTQYF.

The chain is built from TRBV27 and TRBJ2-4; D unclear. V was shortened by 3 bases and J by 5 bases, with 8 bases between the two germline ends. Germline CDR1 MNHEY, CDR2 SMNVEV (reference sequence). The CDR3 extends over 13 amino acids. CDR3 DNA sequence: TGTGCCAGCAGTTTGAACGGAGAAAACATTCAGTACTTC. Amino acid sequence: CASSLNGENIQYF.

The chain is built from TRBV19 and TRBJ1-2; 7 bases match TRBD1. Germline-derived CDR1 and CDR2 are LNHDA and SQIVND (reference sequence). CDR3 length: 15 residues. Trimming removed 5 bases from V and 4 bases from J; junction bases left unmatched: 10. This chain's CDR3 is CASSESGTVPYGYTF. The CDR3 DNA reads TGTGCCAGTAGTGAGTCCGGGACAGTGCCCTATGGCTACACCTTC.

The chain is built from TRBV18 and TRBJ2-1; TRBD1 aligns across 9 bases. V lost 2 bases, J lost 4 bases, and 3 bases stayed unmatched. This CDR3 contains 15 residues. The germline V gene encodes CDR1 KGHSH and CDR2 LQKENI. CDR3 sequence reads: CASSPGQGLYNEQFF. DNA for the CDR3: TGTGCCAGCTCACCAGGACAGGGGTTATACAATGAGCAGTTCTTC.

V is TRBV7-2 and J is TRBJ1-5, with TRBD1 as a possible D gene (6 bases). V was trimmed by 5 bases and J by 7 bases, leaving 12 bases between them. Germline CDR1 is SGHTA and CDR2 is FQGNSA. The CDR3 length is 13 residues. The CDR3, as DNA: TGTGCCAGCAGCCTACAGGGATGGCAGCCCCAGCATTTT. Translation gives CASSLQGWQPQHF. The full variable domain, completed using reference TRBV7-2 and TRBJ1-5, is GAGVSQSPSNKVTEKGKDVELRCDPISGHTALYWYRQSLGQGLEFLIYFQGNSAPDKSGLPSDRFSAERTGGSVSTLTIQRTQQEDSAVYLCASSLQGWQPQHFGDGTRLSIL.

The chain uses TRBV4-1 and TRBJ2-3; 9 bases are a match to TRBD2. The trim removed 1 base at V and 5 bases at J, leaving 10 bases unmatched. CDR1 and CDR2 (germline): MGHRA, YSYEKL. CDR3 length equals 17 residues. The CDR3 coding sequence is TGCGCCAGCAGCCAAGGTGTCGCGGGGGGGCTCCAAGATACGCAGTATTTT. It encodes CASSQGVAGGLQDTQYF.

The V and J genes are TRBV7-8 and TRBJ2-5; weak D call: TRBD1 (8 bases). The assigned J gene may be wrong: the sequence end matches TRBJ2-7 better. CDR3 length equals 17 residues. Germline CDR1 SGHVS, CDR2 FQNEAQ. Here the CDR3 reads CASSLVPTDRGGHEQYF. The CDR3 DNA reads as TGTGCCAGCAGCTTAGTCCCGACTGACAGGGGAGGGCACGAGCAGTACTTC.

V gene TRBV25-1 combines with J gene TRBJ2-7; 8 nucleotides align to TRBD1. Per germline, CDR1 MGHDK and CDR2 SYGVNS. CDR3 length: 16 amino acids. V gave up 3 bases and J gave up 3 bases; unmatched junction bases: 10. The CDR3 sequence: CASSDVGQQGVYEQYF. CDR3 in DNA: TGTGCCAGCAGTGATGTCGGGCAACAGGGGGTCTACGAGCAGTACTTC.

This chain connects TRBV5-6 to TRBJ1-2, with TRBD1 matching over 8 bases. The V and J ends lost 0 bases and 5 bases, in that order; junction bases with no gene match: 9. The CDR3 totals 16 residues. Germline V gene sequence: CDR1 SGHDT, CDR2 YYEEEE. The CDR3 region has the DNA TGTGCCAGCAGCTTGGCCATCGGACAGGGACCTTATGGCTACACCTTC. It is translated as CASSLAIGQGPYGYTF.

This clone was picked up one time. The chain links TRBV7-8 to TRBJ1-2, with D possibly TRBD1 on 6 matching bases. Germline CDR1 is SGHVS and CDR2 is FQNEAQ. Trimming left V 2 bases short and J 5 bases short, with 15 bases between. There are 15 residues in the CDR3. CDR3 DNA sequence: TGTGCCAGCAGCTTACTCCGGGACATCCGGTATGGCTACACCTTC. This codes for CASSLLRDIRYGYTF.

The rearrangement links TRBV4-3 to TRBJ2-3; no clear D. The CDR3 is 15 residues long. V was shortened by 0 bases and J by 0 bases, with 7 bases between the two germline ends. Germline V gives CDR1 LGHNA, CDR2 YSLEER. The CDR3 sequence is CASSQDFRSTDTQYF. As DNA, the CDR3 is TGCGCCAGCAGCCAAGATTTCAGGAGCACAGATACGCAGTATTTT.

The chain carries TRBV27 and TRBJ2-2; 11 nucleotides align to TRBD1. Germline loops: CDR1 MNHEY, CDR2 SMNVEV (reference sequence). V lost 5 bases and J lost 3; bases outside the gene matches: 5. This CDR3 spans 16 amino acids. The CDR3 here is CASSIRTGGDTGELFF. The DNA of the CDR3 is TGTGCCAGCAGTATTAGGACAGGGGGCGACACCGGGGAGCTGTTTTTT.

The genes are TRBV6-1 and TRBJ1-2; D is possibly TRBD1 (6 bases). The germline V and J ends were trimmed by 6 bases and 1 base, with 12 bases remaining between them. Germline values: CDR1 MNHNS, CDR2 SASEGT. The CDR3 is 14 residues long. Here the CDR3 DNA reads TGTGCCAGCAGCAGAGGGGGGGATAACTATGGCTACACCTTC. It is translated as CASSRGGDNYGYTF.

The rearrangement joins TRBV21-1 to TRBJ2-7; TRBD2 is the table's D call and was not checked against the DNA. TRBV21-1 is listed as a pseudogene. This CDR3 has 16 amino acids. In DNA, the CDR3 is TGTGCCAGCAGCAAAGCGAACGGGGGGGATTACTACGAGCAGTACTTC. Translation gives CASSKANGGDYYEQYF.

This sequence joins TRBV28 and TRBJ2-2; 10 nucleotides agree with TRBD2. This CDR3 region has 16 residues. The germline V gene has CDR1 MDHEN and CDR2 SYDVKM. Germline trimming cut 5 bases from V and 1 base from J; bases unmatched to any gene: 4. CDR3 DNA: TGTGCCAGCAGTCCTAGGACTAGCGGGAACACCGGGGAGCTGTTTTTT. Protein sequence: CASSPRTSGNTGELFF.

This clone was counted a single time. This sequence joins TRBV28 and TRBJ1-4, with D hard to call. The V gene lost 6 bases and the J gene lost 7 bases, with 12 bases spanning the gap. In germline, CDR1 is MDHEN, CDR2 SYDVKM. The CDR3 has 13 amino acids. As DNA, the CDR3 is TGTGCCAGCAGGCGAGACTCCGGTGAAAAACTGTTTTTT. Amino acid sequence: CASRRDSGEKLFF.

This sequence joins TRBV15 and TRBJ1-5, with TRBD1 as a possible D gene (6 bases). Germline V gene sequence: CDR1 LNHNV, CDR2 YYDKDF (reference sequence). Trimming removed 2 bases from V and 7 bases from J, with 18 bases in between. The CDR3 sequence is 16 residues long. The DNA of the CDR3 is TGTGCCACCAGCAGACCAGGGGTCTCTTGGATCCAGCCCCAGCATTTT. The encoded protein is CATSRPGVSWIQPQHF.

The chain combines TRBV9 with TRBJ1-4; the D gene is possibly TRBD1 (6 bases). The CDR3 consists of 16 residues. V was cut by 0 bases and J by 3 bases, with 12 bases left in between. Germline lookup yields CDR1 SGDLS and CDR2 YYNGEE. CDR3 sequence: CASSVVPGASNEKLFF. In DNA form, the CDR3 reads TGTGCCAGCAGCGTAGTCCCAGGGGCTTCTAATGAAAAACTGTTTTTT.